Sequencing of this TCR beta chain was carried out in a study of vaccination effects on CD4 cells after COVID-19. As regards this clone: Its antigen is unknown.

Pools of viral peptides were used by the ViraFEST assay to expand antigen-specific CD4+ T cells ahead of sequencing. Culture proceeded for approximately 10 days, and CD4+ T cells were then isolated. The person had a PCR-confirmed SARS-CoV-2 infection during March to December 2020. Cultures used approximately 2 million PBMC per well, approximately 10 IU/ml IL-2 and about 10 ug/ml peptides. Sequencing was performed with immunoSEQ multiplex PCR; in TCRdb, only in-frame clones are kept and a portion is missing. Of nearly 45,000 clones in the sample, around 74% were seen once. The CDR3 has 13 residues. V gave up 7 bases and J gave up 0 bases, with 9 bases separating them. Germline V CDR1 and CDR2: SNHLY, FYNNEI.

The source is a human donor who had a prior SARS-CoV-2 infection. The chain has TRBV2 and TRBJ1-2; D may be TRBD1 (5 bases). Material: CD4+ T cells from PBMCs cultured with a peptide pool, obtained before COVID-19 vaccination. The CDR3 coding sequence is TGTGCCAGCACGGGGGAGGCTAACTATGGCTACACCTTC. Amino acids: CASTGEANYGYTF.